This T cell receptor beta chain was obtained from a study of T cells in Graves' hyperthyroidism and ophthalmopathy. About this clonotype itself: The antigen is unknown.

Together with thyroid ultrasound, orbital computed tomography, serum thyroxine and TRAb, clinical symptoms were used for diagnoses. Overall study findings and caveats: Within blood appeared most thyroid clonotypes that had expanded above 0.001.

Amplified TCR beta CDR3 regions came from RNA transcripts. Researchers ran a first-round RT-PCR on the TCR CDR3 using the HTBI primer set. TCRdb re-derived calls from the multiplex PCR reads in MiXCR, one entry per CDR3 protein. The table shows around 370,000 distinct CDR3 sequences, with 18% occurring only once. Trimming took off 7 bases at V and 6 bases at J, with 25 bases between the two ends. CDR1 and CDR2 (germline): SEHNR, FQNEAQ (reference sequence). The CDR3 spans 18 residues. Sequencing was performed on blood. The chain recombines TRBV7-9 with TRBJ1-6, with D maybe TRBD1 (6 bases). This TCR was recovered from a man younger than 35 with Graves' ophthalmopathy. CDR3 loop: CASTHRTRDTSLNSPLHF. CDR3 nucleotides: TGTGCCAGCACCCACCGAACCCGGGACACCTCTCTTAATTCACCCCTCCACTTT.